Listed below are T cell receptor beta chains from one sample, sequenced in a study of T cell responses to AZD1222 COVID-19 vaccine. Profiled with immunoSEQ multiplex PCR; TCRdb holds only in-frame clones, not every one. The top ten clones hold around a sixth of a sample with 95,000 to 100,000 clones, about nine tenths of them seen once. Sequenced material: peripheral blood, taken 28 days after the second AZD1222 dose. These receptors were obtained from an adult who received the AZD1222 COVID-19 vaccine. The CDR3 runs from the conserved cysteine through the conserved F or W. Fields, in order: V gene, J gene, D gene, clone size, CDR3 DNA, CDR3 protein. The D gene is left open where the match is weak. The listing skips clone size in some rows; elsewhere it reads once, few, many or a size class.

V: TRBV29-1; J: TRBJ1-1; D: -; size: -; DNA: TGCAGCGTTGCCCGGGACGGTGCCACTGAAGCTTTCTTT; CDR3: CSVARDGATEAFF
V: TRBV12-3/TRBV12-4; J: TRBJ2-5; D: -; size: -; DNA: TGTGCCAGCAGTTTATCACAAGAGACCCAGTACTTC; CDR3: CASSLSQETQYF
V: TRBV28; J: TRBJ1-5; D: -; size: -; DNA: TGTGCCAGCAGTTTGGACCCTCGTAACAATCAGCCCCAGCATTTT; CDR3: CASSLDPRNNQPQHF
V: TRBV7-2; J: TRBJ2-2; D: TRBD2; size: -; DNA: TGTGCCAGCAGCTCGACTAGCGGGTTGTTTACCGGGGAGCTGTTTTTT; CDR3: CASSSTSGLFTGELFF
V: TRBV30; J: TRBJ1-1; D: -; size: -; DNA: TGTGCCTGGAGCCAGGATGGGGGATTATACACTGAAGCTTTCTTT; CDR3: CAWSQDGGLYTEAFF
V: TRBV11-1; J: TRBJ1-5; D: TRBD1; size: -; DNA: TGTGCCAGCAGCGGGGACAGGGGGCAGCCCCAGCATTTT; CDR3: CASSGDRGQPQHF
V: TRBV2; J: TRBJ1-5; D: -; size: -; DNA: TGTGCCAGCAGTGGGCCGGATAGCAATCAGCCCCAGCATTTT; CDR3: CASSGPDSNQPQHF
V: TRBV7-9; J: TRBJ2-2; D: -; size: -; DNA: TGTGCCAGCAGCTTAGACAGGGTTCGGGAGCTGTTTTTT; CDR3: CASSLDRVRELFF
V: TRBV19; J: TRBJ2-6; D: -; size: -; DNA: TGTGCCAGTAGTATATGGGGCGACTCTGGGGCCAACGTCCTGACTTTC; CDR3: CASSIWGDSGANVLTF
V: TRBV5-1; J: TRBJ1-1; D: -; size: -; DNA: TGCGCCAGCAGCGCCGGGTCGACAGGAGTGAGCACTGAAGCTTTCTTT; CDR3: CASSAGSTGVSTEAFF
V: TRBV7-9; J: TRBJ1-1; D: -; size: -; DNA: TGTGCCAGCAGCTTTCACCCGAGGGACACTGAAGCTTTCTTT; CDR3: CASSFHPRDTEAFF
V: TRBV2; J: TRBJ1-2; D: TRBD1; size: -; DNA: TGTGCCAGCAGTCCTAAGCCCTCCACAGGGGGCGGAAGCTATGGCTACACCTTC; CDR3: CASSPKPSTGGGSYGYTF
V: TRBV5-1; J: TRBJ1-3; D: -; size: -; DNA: TGCGCCAGCAGCCCTCGGACTGAAGGCTCTGGAAACACCATATATTTT; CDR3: CASSPRTEGSGNTIYF
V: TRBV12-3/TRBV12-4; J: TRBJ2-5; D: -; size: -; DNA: TGTGCCAGCAGGCTCCGGGGTCCAGAGACCCAGTACTTC; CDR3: CASRLRGPETQYF
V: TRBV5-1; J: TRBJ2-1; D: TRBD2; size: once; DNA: TGCGCCAGCAGCGTTAGCGGGAGCGGGGCTAACAATGAGCAGTTCTTC; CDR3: CASSVSGSGANNEQFF
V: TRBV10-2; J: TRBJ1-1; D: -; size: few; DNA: TGCGCCAGCAGTGAAGGGGTGAACACTGAAGCTTTCTTT; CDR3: CASSEGVNTEAFF
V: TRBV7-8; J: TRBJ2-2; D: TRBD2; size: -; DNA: TGTGCCAGCAGCTCGGGACTAGCGTACGGGGAGCTGTTTTTT; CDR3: CASSSGLAYGELFF
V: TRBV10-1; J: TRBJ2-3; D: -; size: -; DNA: TGCGCCAGCAGCGGCGACACAGATACGCAGTATTTT; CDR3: CASSGDTDTQYF
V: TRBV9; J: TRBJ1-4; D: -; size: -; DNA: TGTGCCAGCAGCGCTTCGGGAAATGGCAACGAAAAACTGTTTTTT; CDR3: CASSASGNGNEKLFF
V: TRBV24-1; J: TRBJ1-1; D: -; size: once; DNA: TGTGCCACCAGGGGAGGCGCTGAAGCTTTCTTT; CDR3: CATRGGAEAFF
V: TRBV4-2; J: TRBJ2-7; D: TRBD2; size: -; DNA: TGTGCCAGCAGCCAAGTAGGGACTAGCGAGTACGAGCAGTACTTC; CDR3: CASSQVGTSEYEQYF
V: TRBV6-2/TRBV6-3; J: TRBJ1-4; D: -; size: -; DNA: TGTGCCAGCAGTGATACAGATCCCCGACGGGAAAAACTGTTTTTT; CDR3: CASSDTDPRREKLFF
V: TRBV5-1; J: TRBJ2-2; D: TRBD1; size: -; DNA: TGCGCCAGCAGCTCGGGGACAGGGCCCGGGGAGCTGTTTTTT; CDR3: CASSSGTGPGELFF
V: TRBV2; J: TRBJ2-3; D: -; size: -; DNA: TGTGCCAGCAGTGAGGCCAGTAACACAGATACGCAGTATTTT; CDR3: CASSEASNTDTQYF
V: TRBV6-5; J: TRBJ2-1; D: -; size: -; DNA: TGTGCCAGCGGACAGTTCCGCAGGAGTGAGCAGTTCTTC; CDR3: CASGQFRRSEQFF
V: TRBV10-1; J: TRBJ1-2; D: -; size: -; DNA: TGCGCCAGCAGTGAGCAACCGGGACCGAGCTATGGCTACACCTTC; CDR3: CASSEQPGPSYGYTF
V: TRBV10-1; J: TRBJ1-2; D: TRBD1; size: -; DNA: TGCGCCAGCAGTCGGGAAAGGACAGGCTATGGCTACACCTTC; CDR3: CASSRERTGYGYTF
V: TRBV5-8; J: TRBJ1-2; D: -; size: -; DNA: TGTGCCAGCAGCTTGGTGTGGGGGTCGGATGGCTACACCTTC; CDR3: CASSLVWGSDGYTF
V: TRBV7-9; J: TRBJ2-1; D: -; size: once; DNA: TGTCTCGGCCGAGAAAGCTCCTACAATGAGCAGTTCTTC; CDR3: CLGRESSYNEQFF
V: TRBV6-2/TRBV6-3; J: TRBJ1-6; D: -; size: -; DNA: TGTGCCAGCAGTCCAGGGGCCCCTGGATCACCCCTCCACTTT; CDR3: CASSPGAPGSPLHF
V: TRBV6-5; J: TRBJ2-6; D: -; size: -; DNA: TGTGCCAGCAGGTCCGAGTCAGGGGCCAACGTCCTGACTTTC; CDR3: CASRSESGANVLTF
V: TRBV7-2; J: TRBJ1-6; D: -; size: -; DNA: TGTGCCAGCAGCTCCGTGGGGAATTCACCCCTCCACTTT; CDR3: CASSSVGNSPLHF
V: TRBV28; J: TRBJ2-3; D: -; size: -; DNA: TGTGCCAGCAGTAACGTGGGGACAGATACGCAGTATTTT; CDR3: CASSNVGTDTQYF
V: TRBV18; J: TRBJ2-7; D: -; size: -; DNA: TGTGCCAGCTCACCAGAGATTGACTCTTACGAGCAGTACTTC; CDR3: CASSPEIDSYEQYF
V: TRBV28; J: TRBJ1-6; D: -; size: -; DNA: TGTGCCAGCAGCCCTCATCTAGAAGATAATTCACCCCTCCACTTT; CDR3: CASSPHLEDNSPLHF
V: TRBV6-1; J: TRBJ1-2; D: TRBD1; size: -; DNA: TGTGCCAGCAGTGATGGGGCCGACAGGGCTAATAACTATGGCTACACCTTC; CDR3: CASSDGADRANNYGYTF
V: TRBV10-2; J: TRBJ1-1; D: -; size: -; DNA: TGCGCCAGCAGTGAAAGTGGGGCTACCGCTGTCAGATCCACTGAAGCTTTCTTT; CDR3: CASSESGATAVRSTEAFF
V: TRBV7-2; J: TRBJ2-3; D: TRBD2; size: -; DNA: TGTGCCAGCAGCGGTAACGGGAGGACAGATACGCAGTATTTT; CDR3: CASSGNGRTDTQYF
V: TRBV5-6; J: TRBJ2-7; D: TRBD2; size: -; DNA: TGTGCCAGCAGCTTAGCGGGAACCTACGAGCAGTACTTC; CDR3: CASSLAGTYEQYF